The 2 T cell receptor beta chains below were found in one sample sequenced in a study of cytomegalovirus exposure and HLA in healthy donors. The primer mix had 60 Vbeta and 13 Jbeta primers. Profiling relied on immunoSEQ multiplex PCR, and the TCRdb table lists in-frame clones only, not all of them. Of 100,000 to 150,000 clones in the sample, over 80% are singletons; the top ten hold more than 2%. Sequencing was carried out using PBMCs. The receptors were gathered from a man between 25 and 39 years old in good health and CMV-seronegative.

This chain joins TRBV5-4 and TRBJ2-5; D possibly corresponds to TRBD1 (7 bases). Per germline, CDR1 SGHNT and CDR2 YYREEE (reference sequence). The germline V and J ends were trimmed by 1 base and 4 bases, with 14 bases remaining between them. This CDR3 has 15 residues. CDR3 nucleotide sequence: TGTGCCAGCAGCTTGTGGGGGGCAGGGGGAGAGACCCAGTACTTC. Its protein product is CASSLWGAGGETQYF.

A note on this clone: One end of the junction does not line up with germline, which may come from a read error. V gene TRBV12-5 combines with J gene TRBJ2-4, with 8 bases fitting TRBD1. The CDR3 runs to 18 residues. From germline, CDR1 is LGHNT and CDR2 FRNRAP. CDR3 amino acids: CASGLREDRGYGKNSQYF. CDR3 in DNA: TGTGCTAGTGGTTTGCGGGAAGACAGGGGTTATGGCAAAAACAGTCAGTACTTC.